These 16 T cell receptor beta chains came from one sample sequenced in a study of cytomegalovirus exposure and HLA in healthy donors. Here immunoSEQ multiplex PCR was the method, and the copy in TCRdb shows in-frame clones only, minus some. The sample has approximately 90,000 clones; roughly 92% are singletons. Material for sequencing was PBMCs. These receptor sequences come from a woman aged 25 to 45 in good health and CMV-seropositive.

The chain is built from TRBV29-1 and TRBJ2-1, with TRBD2 matching over 11 bases. CDR1 is SQVTM, CDR2 ANQGSEA, per germline. With V trimmed by 4 bases and J by 6 bases, 8 bases remained unmatched. The CDR3 length is 15 residues. For the CDR3, the DNA is TGCAGCGTTGGCTGGCGACTAGCGGGATTCAATGAGCAGTTCTTC. Amino acids: CSVGWRLAGFNEQFF.

Comments on this clone: Here the CDR3 omits its conserved ending phenylalanine or tryptophan, so a read error is the likely source. The DNA is omitted, as the CDR3 cannot be located on it reliably, and the CDR3 follows TCRdb's listing. The chain has TRBV6-4 and TRBJ2-7; TRBD2, as called in the table, went unchecked against the DNA. Germline CDR1 reads MRHNA; CDR2 reads SNTAGT. A total of 11 residues make up the CDR3, ends included. CDR3 loop: CANHPAGDRNS.

The chain joins TRBV28 to TRBJ2-6, with 8 bases that match TRBD2. Losses at the gene ends were 11 bases for V and 0 bases for J; bases not matched to a gene: 6. The CDR3 runs to 15 residues. Germline CDR1 reads MDHEN; CDR2 reads SYDVKM. CDR3 sequence (DNA): TGTGCCGCAGAGCGGGAGAGCTCTGGGGCCAACGTCCTGACTTTC. Translation gives CAAERESSGANVLTF.

The V and J genes are TRBV25-1 and TRBJ2-7; 7 nucleotides match TRBD2. Trimming took 1 base from V and 6 from J; bases not matched to a gene: 9. The germline gives CDR1 MGHDK, CDR2 SYGVNS. The CDR3 extends over 15 amino acids. CDR3 coding DNA: TGTGCCAGCAGTGAATCGGGACTACCGAAAGGCGAGCAGTACTTC. It specifies CASSESGLPKGEQYF.

This chain uses TRBV19 with TRBJ1-2; 8 bases are a match to TRBD1. The CDR3 loop spans 13 amino acids. In germline, CDR1 is LNHDA, CDR2 SQIVND (reference sequence). V dropped 6 bases and J dropped 7; count of bases not matched to a gene: 7. CDR3 sequence reads: CASSRWTGFGYTF. The CDR3 DNA reads TGTGCCAGTAGCCGCTGGACAGGGTTTGGCTACACCTTC.

The J gene is TRBJ1-4, the V gene TRBV7-2; 7 nucleotides agree with TRBD1. The junction had 11 bases not matched to a gene; V was cut back by 8 bases and J by 5 bases. The germline V gene encodes CDR1 SGHTA and CDR2 FQGNSA. The CDR3 is made up of 15 amino acids. The DNA for the CDR3 is TGTGCCAGCTCTGTTGGGGGACAGCCAAATGAAAAACTGTTTTTT. Translated, it gives CASSVGGQPNEKLFF. Full variable domain (remainder filled in from reference TRBV7-2 and TRBJ1-4): GAGVSQSPSNKVTEKGKDVELRCDPISGHTALYWYRQSLGQGLEFLIYFQGNSAPDKSGLPSDRFSAERTGGSVSTLTIQRTQQEDSAVYLCASSVGGQPNEKLFFGSGTQLSVL.

This chain links TRBV27 with TRBJ2-7; D is unresolved. V lost 5 bases and J lost 3, with 17 bases in between. The CDR3 spans 15 residues. Germline V gene lookup returns CDR1 MNHEY and CDR2 SMNVEV (reference sequence). This CDR3 reads CASSPEPLGHYEQYF. CDR3 DNA: TGTGCCAGCAGTCCCGAACCCCTAGGTCACTACGAGCAGTACTTC.

V is TRBV15 and J is TRBJ2-7, with TRBD2 matching over 13 bases. Per germline, CDR1 LNHNV and CDR2 YYDKDF (reference sequence). Trimming took 0 bases from V and 2 from J; bases not matched to a gene: 4. The CDR3 covers 17 residues. CDR3 amino acids: CATSRDPGTSGTYEQYF. The CDR3 DNA reads TGTGCCACCAGCAGAGATCCTGGGACTAGCGGGACCTACGAGCAGTACTTC.

The chain recombines TRBV7-7 with TRBJ2-6; TRBD2 agrees at 7 bases. CDR3 length equals 18 residues. Germline CDR1 SSHAT, CDR2 FNYEAQ (reference sequence). Trimming removed 1 base from V and 3 bases from J; junction bases left unmatched: 9. CDR3 amino acids: CASSLGPAGRVGANVLTF. CDR3 coding DNA: TGTGCCAGCAGCTTAGGCCCTGCAGGGAGGGTTGGGGCCAACGTCCTGACTTTC.

The chain links TRBV2 to TRBJ1-1, with a possible D match to TRBD1 (6 bases). Germline CDR1 reads SNHLY; CDR2 reads FYNNEI. This CDR3 is built from 13 residues. V was pared by 6 bases and J by 2 bases, with 10 bases between. This CDR3 is CASSGQLNTEAFF. In DNA, the CDR3 is TGTGCCAGCAGCGGACAGCTCAACACTGAAGCTTTCTTT. The variable domain in full, with the rest retrieved from reference TRBV2 and TRBJ1-1, is EPEVTQTPSHQVTQMGQEVILRCVPISNHLYFYWYRQILGQKVEFLVSFYNNEISEKSEIFDDQFSVERPDGSNFTLKIRSTKLEDSAMYFCASSGQLNTEAFFGQGTRLTVV.

This clone was seen just once. V usage is TRBV15 and J usage is TRBJ2-5; D unresolved. Trimming took 0 bases from V and 1 from J, leaving 9 bases between them. CDR1 and CDR2 (germline): LNHNV, YYDKDF (reference sequence). CDR3 size: 15 residues. Written as DNA, the CDR3 is TGTGCCACCAGCAGAGATAGTACAGTCCAAGAGACCCAGTACTTC. This encodes CATSRDSTVQETQYF.

The chain has TRBV27 and TRBJ2-7, with D possibly TRBD2 on 8 matching bases. CDR1 and CDR2 from the germline V gene are MNHEY and SMNVEV (reference sequence). Trimming stripped 6 bases from V and 4 bases from J, with 22 bases between. This CDR3 region has 16 residues. CDR3 DNA sequence: TGTGCCAGCAGCCCCGGCAGGGGGGGACTAGATTACGAGCAGTACTTC. Translated, it gives CASSPGRGGLDYEQYF.

The chain couples TRBV5-5 to TRBJ2-7; 7 positions match TRBD1. Germline V CDR1 and CDR2: SGHKS, YYEKEE (reference sequence). This CDR3 is 15 amino acids long. V gave up 3 bases and J gave up 3 bases; unmatched junction bases: 9. CDR3 in amino acids: CASSWKATGFYEQYF. In DNA, the CDR3 is TGTGCCAGCAGCTGGAAAGCGACAGGGTTCTACGAGCAGTACTTC.

The gene calls are TRBV5-1 and TRBJ2-2; TRBD2 agrees at 10 bases. Germline CDR1 reads SGHRS; CDR2 reads YFSETQ. CDR3 size: 15 residues. The V segment lost 3 bases and the J segment 7 bases; nucleotides outside the gene matches: 6. CDR3 sequence: CASSYTAGGVGELFF. CDR3 nucleotide sequence: TGCGCCAGCAGCTACACAGCGGGAGGGGTCGGGGAGCTGTTTTTT.

The chain links TRBV29-1 to TRBJ2-1, with a tentative D call TRBD2 (6 bases). The germline gives CDR1 SQVTM, CDR2 ANQGSEA. V lost 6 bases and J lost 8, with 14 bases in between. The CDR3 has 12 amino acids. CDR3 sequence (DNA): TGCAGCGTGCAGACTAGTCGGGATGAGCAGTTCTTC. Its translation is CSVQTSRDEQFF.

This clone was seen just once. The chain links TRBV30 to TRBJ1-2, with D perhaps matching TRBD1 (5 bases). Germline V gives CDR1 GTSNPN, CDR2 SVGIG (reference sequence). CDR3 length: 12 amino acids. V was trimmed by 0 bases and J by 13 bases, leaving 15 bases between them. The CDR3 loop reads CAWSVRPGLPTF. Here the CDR3 DNA reads TGTGCCTGGAGTGTACGTCCGGGACTTCCCACCTTC.